A selection of T cell receptor beta chains follows, all from one sample in a study of shared clonotypes between healthy human individuals. The data were produced by immunoSEQ multiplex PCR, yet TCRdb's version contains in-frame clones alone and is incomplete. This table holds some 2.4 million clones, roughly 93% found once. Material: naive CD4+ T cells from PBMCs. These TCRs come from a man aged 18 to 29 in good health. Some clones in this sample may be carry-over from other donors' samples. Both conserved end residues are part of each CDR3. Fields, in order: clone size, D gene, J gene, V gene, CDR3 DNA, CDR3 protein. A D gene is named only where the DNA matches it firmly. The listing skips clone size in some rows; elsewhere it reads once, few, many or a size class.

- | - | TRBJ2-3 | TRBV5-1 | TGCGCCAGCAGACACAGGGAGGGAAGCACAGATACGCAGTATTTT | CASRHREGSTDTQYF
- | - | TRBJ2-7 | TRBV4-3 | TGCGCCAGCAGCCAAGACCAATCGGGCCTCTACGAGCAGTACTTC | CASSQDQSGLYEQYF
- | TRBD2 | TRBJ2-1 | TRBV5-1 | TGCGCCAGCAGCTCTGTAGCGGGAGGGCATATTGAGCAGTTCTTC | CASSSVAGGHIEQFF
once | - | TRBJ2-2 | TRBV15 | TGTGCCACTACCCAGGAGGGGGCGACCGGGGAGCTGTTTTTT | CATTQEGATGELFF
- | TRBD2 | TRBJ2-1 | TRBV7-7 | TGTGCCAGCAGCAGAGCGGGAGGGCAAAACAATGAGCAGTTCTTC | CASSRAGGQNNEQFF
- | - | TRBJ1-2 | TRBV6-1 | TGTGCCAGCAGTGAAGTTTCGGGGGATGGCTACACCTTC | CASSEVSGDGYTF
- | TRBD2 | TRBJ2-2 | TRBV27 | TGTGCCAGCAGTGGACCGGGACTAGGATCCACCGGGGAGCTGTTTTTT | CASSGPGLGSTGELFF
- | - | TRBJ1-5 | TRBV19 | TGTGCCAGTAGTCGGATATTTGGGACCATTTCCAATCAGCCCCAGCATTTT | CASSRIFGTISNQPQHF
- | - | TRBJ2-7 | TRBV19 | TGTGCCAGTAGGCCCCCATCGTCCTACGAGCAGTACTTC | CASRPPSSYEQYF
- | TRBD2 | TRBJ2-1 | TRBV9 | TGTGCCAGCAGCGTAGCTAAGGCTAGCGGGCTGGAGCAGTTCTTC | CASSVAKASGLEQFF
- | - | TRBJ2-3 | TRBV7-2 | TGTGCCAGCAGAATAGGGCCAGATACGCAGTATTTT | CASRIGPDTQYF
- | TRBD2 | TRBJ2-3 | TRBV7-2 | TGTGCCAGCAGCTTAAGGACTAGCGGACAGGGCCGTACGCAGTATTTT | CASSLRTSGQGRTQYF
- | - | TRBJ2-3 | TRBV9 | TGTGCCAGCAGCCTAACGAGGAGCACAGATACGCAGTATTTT | CASSLTRSTDTQYF
- | - | TRBJ2-5 | TRBV11-3 | TGTGCCAGCAGCTTAGGGGCAGGGGGGCAGACCCAGTACTTC | CASSLGAGGQTQYF
- | - | TRBJ2-1 | TRBV14 | TGTGCCAGCAGCCAAGAGTGGGGCTACGGTGAGCAGTTCTTC | CASSQEWGYGEQFF
- | - | TRBJ1-3 | TRBV11-3 | TGTGCCAGCAGCTTTCCAGGACACAGCTCTGGAAACACCATATATTTT | CASSFPGHSSGNTIYF
- | TRBD2 | TRBJ2-2 | TRBV18 | TGTGCCAGCTCACTCCGACTAGCGGGAGAGACGAACACCGGGGAGCTGTTTTTT | CASSLRLAGETNTGELFF
- | - | TRBJ1-5 | TRBV6-6 | TGTGCCAGCAGTGGGGGCCAGCCCCAGCATTTT | CASSGGQPQHF
- | - | TRBJ2-2 | TRBV10-1 | TGCGCCAGCAGTGTCAACACCGGGGAGCTGTTTTTT | CASSVNTGELFF
- | - | TRBJ2-3 | TRBV6-5 | TGTGCCAGCAGTTCTCGGAGGGGCACAGATACGCAGTATTTT | CASSSRRGTDTQYF
few | - | TRBJ1-2 | TRBV30 | TGTGCCTGGAGTGTCGGGGAACTTAACTATGGCTACACCTTC | CAWSVGELNYGYTF
- | - | TRBJ2-1 | TRBV28 | TGTGCCAGCAGCCTTTGGGCGGGCGAGAGGAATGAGCAGTTCTTC | CASSLWAGERNEQFF
- | TRBD2 | TRBJ2-2 | TRBV18 | TGTGCCAGCTCACTGGTAGCGGGAGACATCACCGGGGAGCTGTTTTTT | CASSLVAGDITGELFF
- | - | TRBJ2-7 | TRBV27 | TGTGCCAGCAGTTTTCAGTCCGGGAGCACGAACTACGAGCAGTACTTC | CASSFQSGSTNYEQYF
- | TRBD2 | TRBJ2-7 | TRBV7-2 | TGTGCCAGCAGCTTAACGAGCGGGAGCTCCTACGAGCAGTACTTC | CASSLTSGSSYEQYF
- | - | TRBJ2-7 | TRBV28 | TGTGCCAGCACCACAGGGAGGTCCTACGAGCAGTACTTC | CASTTGRSYEQYF
- | TRBD1 | TRBJ1-2 | TRBV29-1 | TGCAGCGTTTACCCGGGACAGGGGGCTTCCGTGAAAGGCTACACCTTC | CSVYPGQGASVKGYTF
- | TRBD1 | TRBJ2-7 | TRBV2 | TGTGCCAGCAACCCGGGACAGGGTATCGAGCAGTACTTC | CASNPGQGIEQYF
once | - | TRBJ1-4 | TRBV5-1 | TGCGCCAGCGCGACAGTCGGGGGTGAAAAACTGTTTTTT | CASATVGGEKLFF
- | TRBD1 | TRBJ2-1 | TRBV9 | TGTGCCAGCACCCCACAGGGGAGTCTATACAATGAGCAGTTCTTC | CASTPQGSLYNEQFF
- | - | TRBJ2-2 | TRBV7-8 | TGTGCCAGCAGCCCAACGACAGTCACCGGGGAGCTGTTTTTT | CASSPTTVTGELFF
once | - | TRBJ2-3 | TRBV12-5 | TGTGCTAGTGGTTTCGCGGGAACAGATACGCAGTATTTT | CASGFAGTDTQYF
- | - | TRBJ2-5 | TRBV5-6 | TGTGCCAGCAGCTTCGATGAGACCCAGTACTTC | CASSFDETQYF
- | - | TRBJ2-1 | TRBV10-3 | TGTGCCATCAGTGAGGGACAGAGCTCCTACAATGAGCAGTTCTTC | CAISEGQSSYNEQFF
once | - | TRBJ2-3 | TRBV10-3 | TGTGCCATCAAGAAATCTAGCACAGATACGCAGTATTTT | CAIKKSSTDTQYF
- | - | TRBJ2-5 | TRBV6-5 | TGTGCCAGCGGTGGCAGGCAAGAGACCCAGTACTTC | CASGGRQETQYF
- | TRBD1 | TRBJ2-1 | TRBV5-3 | TGTGCCAGAAGCCGGGACAGCTCCTACAATGAGCAGTTCTTC | CARSRDSSYNEQFF
- | TRBD1 | TRBJ1-3 | TRBV30 | TGTGCCTGGAACCCGGACAGGAGTACTTTCTCTGGAAACACCATATATTTT | CAWNPDRSTFSGNTIYF
- | - | TRBJ1-3 | TRBV2 | TGTGCCAGCAGGACCCATAGGAAGGCAGGGAGTGGAAACACCATATATTTT | CASRTHRKAGSGNTIYF
- | - | TRBJ1-2 | TRBV19 | TGTGCCAGTCAGGGGCCACCACGCTATGGCTACACCTTC | CASQGPPRYGYTF
- | - | TRBJ2-7 | TRBV5-1 | TGCGCCAGCAGCTTTCTAGGGGGGACCTACGAGCAGTACTTC | CASSFLGGTYEQYF